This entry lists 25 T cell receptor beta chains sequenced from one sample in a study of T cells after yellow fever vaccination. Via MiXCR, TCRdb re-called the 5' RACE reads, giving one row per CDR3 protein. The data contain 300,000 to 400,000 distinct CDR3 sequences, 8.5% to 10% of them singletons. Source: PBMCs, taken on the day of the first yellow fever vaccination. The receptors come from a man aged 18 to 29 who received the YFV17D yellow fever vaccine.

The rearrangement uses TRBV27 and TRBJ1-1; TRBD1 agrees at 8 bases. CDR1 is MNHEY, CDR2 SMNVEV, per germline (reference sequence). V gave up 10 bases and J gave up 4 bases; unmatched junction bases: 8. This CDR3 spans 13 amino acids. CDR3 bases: TGTGCCACCCAGGGGGCTGTGGGCACTGAAGCTTTCTTT. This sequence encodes CATQGAVGTEAFF.

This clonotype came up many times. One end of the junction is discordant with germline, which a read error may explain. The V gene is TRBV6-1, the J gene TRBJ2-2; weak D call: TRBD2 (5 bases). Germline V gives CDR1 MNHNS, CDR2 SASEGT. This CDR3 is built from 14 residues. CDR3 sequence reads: CASSDYRNSGELFF. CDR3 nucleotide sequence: TGTGCCAGCAGCGACTATAGGAACTCCGGGGAGCTGTTTTTT.

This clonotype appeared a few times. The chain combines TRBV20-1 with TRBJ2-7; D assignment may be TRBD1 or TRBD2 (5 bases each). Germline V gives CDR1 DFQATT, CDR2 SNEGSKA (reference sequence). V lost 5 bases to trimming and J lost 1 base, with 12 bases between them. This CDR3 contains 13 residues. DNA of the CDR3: TGCAGTGCTGGGGACCAATCTTCCTACGAGCAGTACTTC. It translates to CSAGDQSSYEQYF.

The CDR3: CASGTMNTGELFF. The DNA of the CDR3 is TGTGCCAGCGGGACAATGAACACCGGGGAGCTGTTTTTT. The chain combines TRBV28 with TRBJ2-2; a possible D gene is TRBD1 (6 bases). Germline loops: CDR1 MDHEN, CDR2 SYDVKM. This CDR3 comprises 13 residues. V was clipped by 8 bases and J by 1 base, with 8 bases between them.

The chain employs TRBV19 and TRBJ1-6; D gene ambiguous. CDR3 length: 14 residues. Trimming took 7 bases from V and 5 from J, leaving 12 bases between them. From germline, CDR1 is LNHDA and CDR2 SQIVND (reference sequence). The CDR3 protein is CASTEGRNNSPLHF. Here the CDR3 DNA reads TGTGCCAGTACCGAAGGACGGAATAATTCACCCCTCCACTTT. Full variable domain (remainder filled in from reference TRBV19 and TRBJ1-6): DGGITQSPKYLFRKEGQNVTLSCEQNLNHDAMYWYRQDPGQGLRLIYYSQIVNDFQKGDIAEGYSVSREKKESFPLTVTSAQKNPTAFYLCASTEGRNNSPLHFGNGTRLTVT.

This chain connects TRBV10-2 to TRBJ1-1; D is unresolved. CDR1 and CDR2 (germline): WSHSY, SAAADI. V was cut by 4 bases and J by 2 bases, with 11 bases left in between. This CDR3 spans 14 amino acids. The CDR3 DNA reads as TGCGCCAGCAGTGGCCGAAGAGGTAACACTGAAGCTTTCTTT. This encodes CASSGRRGNTEAFF.

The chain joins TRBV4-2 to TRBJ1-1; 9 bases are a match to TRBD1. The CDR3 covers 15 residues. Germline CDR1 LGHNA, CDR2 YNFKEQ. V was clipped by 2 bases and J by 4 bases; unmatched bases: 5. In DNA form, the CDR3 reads TGTGCCAGCAGCCAACACGGACAGGGGCCCACTGAAGCTTTCTTT. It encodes CASSQHGQGPTEAFF.

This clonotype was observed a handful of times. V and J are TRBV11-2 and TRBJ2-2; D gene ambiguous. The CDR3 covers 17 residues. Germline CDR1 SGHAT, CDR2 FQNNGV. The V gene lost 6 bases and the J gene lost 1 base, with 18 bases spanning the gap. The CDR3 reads CASRGRSHLLNTGELFF. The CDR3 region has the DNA TGTGCCAGCAGGGGAAGGAGTCATCTTCTGAACACCGGGGAGCTGTTTTTT. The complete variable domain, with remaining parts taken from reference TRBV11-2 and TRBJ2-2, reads EAGVAQSPRYKIIEKRQSVAFWCNPISGHATLYWYQQILGQGPKLLIQFQNNGVVDDSQLPKDRFSAERLKGVDSTLKIQPAKLEDSAVYLCASRGRSHLLNTGELFFGEGSRLTVL.

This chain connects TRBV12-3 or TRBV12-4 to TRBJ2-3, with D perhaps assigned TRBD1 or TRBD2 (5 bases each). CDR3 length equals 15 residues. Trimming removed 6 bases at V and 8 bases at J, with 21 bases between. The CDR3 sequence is CASSVPWGNSGTQYF. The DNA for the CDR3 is TGTGCCAGCAGCGTTCCCTGGGGGAACTCGGGTACGCAGTATTTT.

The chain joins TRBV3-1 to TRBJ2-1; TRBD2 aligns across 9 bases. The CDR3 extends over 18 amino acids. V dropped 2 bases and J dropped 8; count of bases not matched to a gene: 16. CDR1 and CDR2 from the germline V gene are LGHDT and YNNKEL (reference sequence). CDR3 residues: CASSQPAGGRGGSHEQFF. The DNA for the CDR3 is TGTGCCAGCAGCCAACCGGCGGGGGGGAGAGGGGGTAGTCATGAGCAGTTCTTC.

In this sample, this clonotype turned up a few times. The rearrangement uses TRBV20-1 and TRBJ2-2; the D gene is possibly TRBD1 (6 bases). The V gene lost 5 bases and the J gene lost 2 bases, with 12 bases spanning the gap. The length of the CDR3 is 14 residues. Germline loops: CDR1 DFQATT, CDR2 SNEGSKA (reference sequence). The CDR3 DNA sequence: TGCAGTGCTGATTCCGGGACAAACACCGGGGAGCTGTTTTTT. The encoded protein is CSADSGTNTGELFF.

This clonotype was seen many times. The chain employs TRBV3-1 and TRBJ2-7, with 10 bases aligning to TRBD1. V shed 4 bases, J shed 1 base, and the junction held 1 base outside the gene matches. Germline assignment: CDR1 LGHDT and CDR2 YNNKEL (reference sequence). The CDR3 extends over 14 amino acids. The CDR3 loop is CASSRGQGSYEQYF. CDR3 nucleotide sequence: TGTGCCAGCAGCCGGGGACAGGGGTCCTACGAGCAGTACTTC.

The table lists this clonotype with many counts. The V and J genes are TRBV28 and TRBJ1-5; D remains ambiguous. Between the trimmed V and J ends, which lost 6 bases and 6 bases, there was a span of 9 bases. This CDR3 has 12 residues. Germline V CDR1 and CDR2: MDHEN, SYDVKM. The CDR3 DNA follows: TGTGCCAGCAGGATTTTTGGTCAGCCCCAGCATTTT. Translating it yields CASRIFGQPQHF.

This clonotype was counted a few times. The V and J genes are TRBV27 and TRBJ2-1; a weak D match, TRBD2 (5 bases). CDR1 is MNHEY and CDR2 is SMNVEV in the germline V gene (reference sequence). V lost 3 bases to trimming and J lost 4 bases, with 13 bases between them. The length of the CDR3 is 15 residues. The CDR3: CASSLAVGVYNEQFF. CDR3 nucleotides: TGTGCCAGCAGTTTGGCGGTCGGGGTGTACAATGAGCAGTTCTTC.

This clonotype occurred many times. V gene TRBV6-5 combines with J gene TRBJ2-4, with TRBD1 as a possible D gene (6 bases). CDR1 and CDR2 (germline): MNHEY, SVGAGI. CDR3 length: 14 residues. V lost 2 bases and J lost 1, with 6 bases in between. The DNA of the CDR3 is TGTGCCAGCAGTTACAGGGGGGCCAAAAACATTCAGTACTTC. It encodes CASSYRGAKNIQYF.

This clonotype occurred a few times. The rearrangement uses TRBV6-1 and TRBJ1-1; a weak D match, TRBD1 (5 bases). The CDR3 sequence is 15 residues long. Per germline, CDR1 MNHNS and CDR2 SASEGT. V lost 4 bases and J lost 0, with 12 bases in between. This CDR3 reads CASSVQGLMNTEAFF. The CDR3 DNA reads TGTGCCAGCAGTGTCCAGGGCCTTATGAACACTGAAGCTTTCTTT.

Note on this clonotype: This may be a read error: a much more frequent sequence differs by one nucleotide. CDR3 nucleotide sequence: TGCGCCAGCACCTTGGACAGGGATGTCAACGAGCAGTACTTC. This sequence encodes CASTLDRDVNEQYF. The J gene is TRBJ2-7, the V gene TRBV5-1; 8 nucleotides align to TRBD1. From germline, CDR1 is SGHRS and CDR2 YFSETQ. The CDR3 sequence is 14 residues long.

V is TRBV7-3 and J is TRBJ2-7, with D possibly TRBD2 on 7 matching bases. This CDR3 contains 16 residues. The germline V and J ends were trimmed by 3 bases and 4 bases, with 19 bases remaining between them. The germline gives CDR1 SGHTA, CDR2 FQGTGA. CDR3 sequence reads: CASSLMGGPGGYEQYF. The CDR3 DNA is TGTGCCAGCAGCTTGATGGGGGGCCCGGGGGGATACGAGCAGTACTTC.

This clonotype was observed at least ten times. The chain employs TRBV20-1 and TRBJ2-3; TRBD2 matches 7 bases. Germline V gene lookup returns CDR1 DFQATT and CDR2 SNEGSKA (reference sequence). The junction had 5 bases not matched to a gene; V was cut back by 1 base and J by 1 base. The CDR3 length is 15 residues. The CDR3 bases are TGCAGTGCTAGAGCGATGGGGGGGGGCACAGATACGCAGTATTTT. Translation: CSARAMGGGTDTQYF.

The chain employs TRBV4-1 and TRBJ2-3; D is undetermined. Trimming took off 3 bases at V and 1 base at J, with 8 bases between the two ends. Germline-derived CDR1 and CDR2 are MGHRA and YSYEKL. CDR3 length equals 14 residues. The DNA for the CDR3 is TGCGCCAGCAGCCACTCTGGACGCACAGATACGCAGTATTTT. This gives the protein CASSHSGRTDTQYF.

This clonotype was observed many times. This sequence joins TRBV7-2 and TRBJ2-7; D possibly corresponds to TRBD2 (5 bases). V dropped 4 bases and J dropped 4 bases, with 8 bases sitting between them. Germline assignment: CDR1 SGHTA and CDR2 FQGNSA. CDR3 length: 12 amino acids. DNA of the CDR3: TGTGCCAGCAGCTCCAGGAGGTACGAGCAGTACTTC. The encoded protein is CASSSRRYEQYF.

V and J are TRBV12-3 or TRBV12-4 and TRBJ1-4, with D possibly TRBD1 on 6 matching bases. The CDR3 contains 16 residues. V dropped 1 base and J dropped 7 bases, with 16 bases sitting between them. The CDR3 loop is CASSLGLLGAGEKLFF. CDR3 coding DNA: TGTGCCAGCAGTTTAGGGCTTTTGGGGGCCGGTGAAAAACTGTTTTTT.

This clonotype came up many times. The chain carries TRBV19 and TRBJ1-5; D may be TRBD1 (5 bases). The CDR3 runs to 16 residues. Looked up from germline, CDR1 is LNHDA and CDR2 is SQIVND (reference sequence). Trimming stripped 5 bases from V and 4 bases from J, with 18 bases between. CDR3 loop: CASSPPRRTRNQPQHF. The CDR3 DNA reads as TGTGCCAGTAGTCCTCCGCGCCGGACACGAAATCAGCCCCAGCATTTT.

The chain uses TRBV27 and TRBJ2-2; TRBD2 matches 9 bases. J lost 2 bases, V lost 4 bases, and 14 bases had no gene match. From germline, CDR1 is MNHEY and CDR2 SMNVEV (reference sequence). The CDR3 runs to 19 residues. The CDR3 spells CASSYYTSGWIVNTGELFF. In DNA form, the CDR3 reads TGTGCCAGCAGTTATTACACTAGCGGGTGGATCGTTAACACCGGGGAGCTGTTTTTT.

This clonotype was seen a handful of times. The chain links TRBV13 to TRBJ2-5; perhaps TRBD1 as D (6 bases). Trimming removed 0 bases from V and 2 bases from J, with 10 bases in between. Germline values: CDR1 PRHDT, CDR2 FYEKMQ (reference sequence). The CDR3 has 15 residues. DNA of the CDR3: TGTGCCAGCAGCTTAGGAGGTGGACAGCAAGAGACCCAGTACTTC. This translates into CASSLGGGQQETQYF.